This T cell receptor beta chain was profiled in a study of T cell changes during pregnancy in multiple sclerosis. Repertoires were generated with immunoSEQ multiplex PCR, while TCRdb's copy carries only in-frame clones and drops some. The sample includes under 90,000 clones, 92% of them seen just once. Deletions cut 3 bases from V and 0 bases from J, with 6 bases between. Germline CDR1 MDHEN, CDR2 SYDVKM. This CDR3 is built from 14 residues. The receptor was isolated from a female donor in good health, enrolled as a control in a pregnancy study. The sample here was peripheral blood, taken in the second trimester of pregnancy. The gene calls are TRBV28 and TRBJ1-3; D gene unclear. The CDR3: CASSLGNSGNTIYF. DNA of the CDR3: TGTGCCAGCAGTTTGGGCAACTCTGGAAACACCATATATTTT.